This TCR beta chain was captured by sequencing in a study of blood T cell repertoires in COVID-19 (dated by TCRdb to the early 2020s). For the wider study: The collaborator samples originated in the United States, Italy and Spain and spanned the acute and convalescent phases of COVID-19. The sample metadata nearly always contained a de-identified subject ID, COVID-19 status, age in years and sex. Samples came from the ongoing ImmuneRACE study (first 160 participants) plus 1,254 subjects from 6 global collaborators. The prospective study material was composed of cDNA or gDNA derived from T cells, B-cell-depleted T cells, or PBMCs. HLA class I and class II types, where available, came from metadata supplied by the sample provider rather than from assay-based typing. The repertoires were released in a freely available public database meant as a resource for research on the immune response to SARS-CoV-2. Deeply sampled blood TCRbeta repertoires from subjects exposed to, actively infected with, or recovered from COVID-19 were included in the dataset.

General study outcomes and caveats: Clinical and demographic metadata were provided uncurated, with the amount varying by source and participant.

The collaborating institutions used their own protocols to collect whole blood in K2EDTA tubes. For TCRbeta analysis, collaborator samples were shipped as frozen whole blood, as isolated PBMCs, or as DNA extracted from either sample type. The immunoSEQ Assay, a bias-controlled multiplex PCR, was used to amplify TCRbeta CDR3 regions from genomic DNA. Concerning the study's data processing: The number of nucleated cells in each sample was estimated from the amplification of reference gene primers within the assay. To quantify the absolute abundance of each unique TCRbeta CDR3 rearrangement, sequence reads were collapsed and filtered. Productive Simpson clonality was computed per sample as the square root of Simpson's diversity index over productive rearrangements. This is the immuneACCESS table as TCRdb keeps it, with only in-frame sequences that have V and J called. A part of the clones is gone; compared with another copy, unresolved V genes explain less than half, and the rest is unexplained. V and J calls and clone size are given by that table; D and trimming were obtained from the DNA. This sample holds approximately 150,000 clones; roughly four fifths were observed only once. Approximately 10% of the sample is taken by the ten largest.

There are 13 amino acids in the CDR3, from cysteine to phenylalanine inclusive. The retained sequence is limited to the CDR3, 39 bases, with the frame set at the first base. Relative to germline, V is 5 bases shorter and J is 1 base shorter, with 6 bases between their ends. From a lookup of the germline V gene, CDR1 and CDR2 are ENHRY and SYGVKD. On this clone: What antigen it recognizes has not been identified. No much larger clone exists at a distance of one base, and base qualities are not known.

Source material: peripheral blood. This clonotype was sampled from a man between 60 and 75 years old with active or convalescent COVID-19. The V and J genes are TRBV10-3 and TRBJ1-5, with no confident D gene call. This receptor has the CDR3 CAISTGSNQPQHF. The sequence in DNA is TGTGCCATCAGTACGGGGAGCAATCAGCCCCAGCATTTT.